The rows below give T cell receptor beta chains drawn from one sample of a study of T cell repertoires in cytomegalovirus infection. Via MiXCR, TCRdb re-called the reads, giving one row per CDR3 protein. The sample has about 240,000 distinct CDR3 sequences; roughly an eighth are singletons. Sequencing input: PBMCs. The origin of the receptors is a human donor in good health (CMV status not recorded). Some clones in this sample may be carry-over from other donors' samples. Both conserved end residues are part of each CDR3. A D gene is named only where the DNA matches it firmly. Expanded clones get a size class; other rows say once, few or many, or leave the size out.

D gene	V gene	J gene	clone size	CDR3 DNA	CDR3 protein
.	TRBV2	TRBJ1-5	few	TGTGCCAGCAGAGGAGGGGCCAATCAGCCCCAGCATTTT	CASRGGANQPQHF
TRBD2	TRBV28	TRBJ2-7	many	TGTGCCAGCAGTTACGCTAGCGGGAGCTACGAGCAGTACTTC	CASSYASGSYEQYF
TRBD1	TRBV4-3	TRBJ1-3	.	TGCGCCAGCAGCCAAGATGGGACAGGGCCCAGCTCTGGAAACACCATATATTTT	CASSQDGTGPSSGNTIYF
.	TRBV28	TRBJ2-2	.	TGTGCCAGCTGTCTTTTTTGGTCCGGGGAGCTGTTTTTT	CASCLFWSGELFF
.	TRBV6-5	TRBJ2-1	many	TGTGCCAGCAGTTACGCCAACAACAATGAGCAGTTCTTC	CASSYANNNEQFF
TRBD1	TRBV29-1	TRBJ2-1	many	TGCAGCGTTGAAAAGACAGGGGGCAATGAGCAGTTCTTC	CSVEKTGGNEQFF
TRBD1	TRBV25-1	TRBJ1-5	many	TGTGCCAGCAGTGACCGTATCCCCGACAGGGGGCGGGTTCAGCCCCAGCATTTT	CASSDRIPDRGRVQPQHF
TRBD2	TRBV5-4	TRBJ2-7	few	TGTGCCAGCAGCCTGGGCGAAAAGCGGGGGGGCCTCGGGGACGAGCAGTACTTC	CASSLGEKRGGLGDEQYF
.	TRBV28	TRBJ1-5	many	TGTGCCAGCAGTATTGACCCGAACAATCAGCCCCAGCATTTT	CASSIDPNNQPQHF
.	TRBV12-3/TRBV12-4	TRBJ1-2	many	TGTGCCAGCAGTGTGGGATCCAACAGAGCTAACTATGGCTACACCTTC	CASSVGSNRANYGYTF
.	TRBV28	TRBJ2-7	many	TGTGCCAGCAGTTTAAGGGGTCCCCACTACGAGCAGTACTTC	CASSLRGPHYEQYF
.	TRBV7-2	TRBJ2-1	many	TGTGCCAGCAGCTTGGAGCTCTCCTACAATGAGCAGTTCTTC	CASSLELSYNEQFF
.	TRBV7-9	TRBJ1-1	few	TGTGCAGCGGTGAAGGGACGGGCAATGAACACTGAAGCTTTCTTT	CAAVKGRAMNTEAFF
TRBD1	TRBV6-5	TRBJ1-2	many	TGTGCCAGCAGCCCTTCGACAGGGGGCGCCAGGGGCTACACCTTC	CASSPSTGGARGYTF
TRBD2	TRBV7-3	TRBJ2-5	.	TGTGCCAGCAGCCCGGGAGGGGTTTGGGAGACCCAGTACTTC	CASSPGGVWETQYF
TRBD1	TRBV11-2	TRBJ2-7	many	TGTGCCAGCAGCTCCAGGGGGAACCGGACCCCTCGGGACGAGCAGTACTTC	CASSSRGNRTPRDEQYF
.	TRBV5-8	TRBJ2-2	many	TGTGCCAGCAGCTTGGAGGCGGGAACGACCGGGGAGCTGTTTTTT	CASSLEAGTTGELFF
.	TRBV28	TRBJ2-7	many	TGTGCCAGCAGTTTATCAGGCGGGATGAGGTACGAGCAGTACTTC	CASSLSGGMRYEQYF
TRBD1	TRBV4-3	TRBJ2-4	many	TGCGCCAGCAGCCCGGGACAGGGGAGGGTCGAGGCCAAAAACATTCAGTACTTC	CASSPGQGRVEAKNIQYF
.	TRBV7-2	TRBJ1-1	many	TGTGCCAGCACTCAGGCGGGAGCGAACACTGAAGCTTTCTTT	CASTQAGANTEAFF
TRBD1	TRBV18	TRBJ1-6	.	TGTGCCAGCTCACCACCGATCGGGACAGGGGCTTCGAATTCACCCCTCCACTTT	CASSPPIGTGASNSPLHF
.	TRBV5-5	TRBJ2-1	.	TGTGCCAGCAGCTTGAGATATGGATACAATGAGCAGTTCTTC	CASSLRYGYNEQFF
.	TRBV2	TRBJ2-2	.	TGTGCCAGCAGTGTTCAGGTTTTTGGCGGGGAGCTGTTTTTT	CASSVQVFGGELFF
.	TRBV28	TRBJ2-2	many	.	CASSSSAGPLRTGELFF
.	TRBV20-1	TRBJ1-1	.	TGCAGTGCCAAAGGGGGGATAGGACCCAACACTGAAGCTTTCTTT	CSAKGGIGPNTEAFF
TRBD1	TRBV20-1	TRBJ2-5	.	TGCAGTGCTAGACCAGACAGGGTTGGGGAGACCCAGTACTTC	CSARPDRVGETQYF